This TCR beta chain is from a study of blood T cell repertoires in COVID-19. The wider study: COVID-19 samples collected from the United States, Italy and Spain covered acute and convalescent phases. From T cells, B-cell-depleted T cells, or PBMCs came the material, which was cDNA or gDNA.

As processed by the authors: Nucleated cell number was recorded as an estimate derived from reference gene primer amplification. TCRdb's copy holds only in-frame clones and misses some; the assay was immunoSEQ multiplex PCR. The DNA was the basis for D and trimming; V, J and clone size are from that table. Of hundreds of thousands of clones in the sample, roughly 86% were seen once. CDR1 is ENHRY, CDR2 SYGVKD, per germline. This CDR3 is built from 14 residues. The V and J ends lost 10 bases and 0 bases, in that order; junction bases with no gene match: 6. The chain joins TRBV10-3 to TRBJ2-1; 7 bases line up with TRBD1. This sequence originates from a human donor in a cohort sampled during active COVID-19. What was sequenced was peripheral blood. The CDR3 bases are TGTGCCACCAACCGGGACAGCTCCTACAATGAGCAGTTCTTC. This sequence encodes CATNRDSSYNEQFF.